The clone carrying this T cell receptor beta chain was picked up one time. Antigen unknown. Other DNA variants within this sample encode the same CDR3. This entry comes from a study of shared clonotypes between healthy human individuals. Whole-study context: The donor group consisted of two women and a few men, aged 18 to 49. General study findings and limits: Compared with clonotypes that all four donors shared, non-shared clonotypes had lower generation probabilities.

Clones were sequenced by immunoSEQ multiplex PCR, and TCRdb holds only the in-frame ones, with some missing. Found here are some 1 million clones, roughly 80% of them singletons; the top ten hold about 1.4%. Deletions cut 3 bases from V and 7 bases from J, with 12 bases between. The germline V gene has CDR1 LNHDA and CDR2 SQIVND (reference sequence). The CDR3 runs to 14 residues. The receptor was isolated from a man aged 18-30 years in good health. The sample was memory CD4+ T cells sorted from blood. This sample's subset: CD45RA-negative fraction. The genes are TRBV19 and TRBJ1-4; perhaps TRBD1 as D (5 bases). The CDR3 loop is CASSIEGSREKLFF. The CDR3, as DNA: TGTGCCAGTAGTATCGAGGGGTCTCGTGAAAAACTGTTTTTT.